Below are 30 T cell receptor beta chains sequenced from a single sample in a study of OX40 agonist ivuxolimab in advanced cancers. Assay used: immunoSEQ multiplex PCR; TCRdb lists only in-frame clones, some missing. The sample includes 30,000 to 35,000 clones, roughly 91% of them seen just once. Sequences were derived from CD4+ or CD8+ T cells sorted from blood, sampled in a trial of the OX40 agonist ivuxolimab. The receptors shown here come from an adult with an advanced solid tumor such as melanoma, head and neck, liver or kidney cancer.

In DNA form, the CDR3 reads TGTGCCAGCAGTTCTAGGACTAGCGGGTTCTCCTACGAGCAGTACTTC. Translating gives CASSSRTSGFSYEQYF. V gene TRBV6-5 combines with J gene TRBJ2-7, with 11 bases aligning to TRBD2. Per germline, CDR1 MNHEY and CDR2 SVGAGI. V was pared by 4 bases and J by 0 bases, with 5 bases of the junction left unmatched. The length of the CDR3 is 16 residues.

The chain is built from TRBV19 and TRBJ1-4, with TRBD1 matching over 9 bases. This CDR3 has 14 residues. V lost 5 bases and J lost 9; bases outside the gene matches: 7. CDR1 is LNHDA and CDR2 is SQIVND in the germline V gene (reference sequence). CDR3 residues: CASSLPDRGQKLFF. The CDR3 DNA is TGTGCCAGTAGTCTCCCGGACAGGGGCCAAAAACTGTTTTTT.

The CDR3 reads CASSLVWLGGNEQFF. For the CDR3, the DNA is TGTGCCAGCAGCTTAGTGTGGTTAGGGGGCAACGAGCAGTTCTTC. V usage is TRBV7-2 and J usage is TRBJ2-1; 7 bases agree with TRBD1. Looked up from germline, CDR1 is SGHTA and CDR2 is FQGNSA. Trimming removed 1 base from V and 10 bases from J; junction bases left unmatched: 10. The CDR3 loop spans 15 amino acids.

The rearrangement uses TRBV6-1 and TRBJ2-1, with D possibly TRBD2 on 5 matching bases. Per germline, CDR1 MNHNS and CDR2 SASEGT. The CDR3 runs 15 residues. The germline V and J ends were trimmed by 1 base and 3 bases, with 10 bases remaining between them. The CDR3 DNA follows: TGTGCCAGCAGTGAAGGGAGAGGACTCTACAATGAGCAGTTCTTC. It yields the protein CASSEGRGLYNEQFF.

The chain uses TRBV15 and TRBJ1-5; no firm D call. The germline V gene has CDR1 LNHNV and CDR2 YYDKDF (reference sequence). V lost 0 bases to trimming and J lost 3 bases, with 3 bases between them. CDR3 length equals 13 residues. DNA for the CDR3: TGTGCCACCAGCAGAGATCTCAATCAGCCCCAGCATTTT. This codes for CATSRDLNQPQHF.

The chain recombines TRBV5-1 with TRBJ2-1; 9 bases are shared with TRBD1. V was pared by 4 bases and J by 8 bases, with 10 bases of the junction left unmatched. CDR1 and CDR2 from the germline V gene are SGHRS and YFSETQ. This CDR3 comprises 15 residues. This CDR3 reads CASSPIRDRDDEQFF. CDR3 nucleotide sequence: TGCGCCAGCAGCCCTATCCGGGACAGGGATGATGAGCAGTTCTTC. The full variable domain, in which reference TRBV5-1 and TRBJ2-1 provide the parts outside the CDR3, is KAGVTQTPRYLIKTRGQQVTLSCSPISGHRSVSWYQQTPGQGLQFLFEYFSETQRNKGNFPGRFSGRQFSNSRSEMNVSTLELGDSALYLCASSPIRDRDDEQFFGPGTRLTVL.

The table lists this clone with a count of one. The V gene is TRBV30, the J gene TRBJ1-5; the match to TRBD1 covers 7 bases. J gave up 3 bases and V 5 bases, and 13 bases lay outside the gene matches. The V gene's germline CDR1 is GTSNPN and CDR2 SVGIG (reference sequence). CDR3 length equals 16 residues. In DNA, the CDR3 is TGTGCCTGGGCCAACCCCGTAACAGGGGACAATCAGCCCCAGCATTTT. Translated: CAWANPVTGDNQPQHF. Variable domain in full (rest from reference TRBV30 and TRBJ1-5): SQTIHQWPATLVQPVGSPLSLECTVEGTSNPNLYWYRQAAGRGLQLLFYSVGIGQISSEVPQNLSASRPQDRQFILSSKKLLLSDSGFYLCAWANPVTGDNQPQHFGDGTRLSIL.

The chain recombines TRBV6-4 with TRBJ1-2, with 11 bases matching TRBD1. Germline lookup yields CDR1 MRHNA and CDR2 SNTAGT. V trimming: 0 bases; J trimming: 5 bases; junction bases outside the gene matches: 5. This CDR3 region has 16 residues. The CDR3 protein is CASSDSPGQGVYGYTF. DNA of the CDR3: TGTGCCAGCAGTGACTCCCCGGGACAGGGGGTTTATGGCTACACCTTC.

The chain is built from TRBV11-3 and TRBJ2-7; no firm D call. CDR1 and CDR2 (germline): SGHNT, YENEEA. This CDR3 spans 13 amino acids. V was shortened by 2 bases and J by 6 bases, with 11 bases between the two germline ends. In DNA form, the CDR3 reads TGTGCCAGCAGCTTAAATAGACTCGGCGAGCAGTACTTC. This gives the protein CASSLNRLGEQYF.

V and J are TRBV9 and TRBJ1-1; possibly TRBD1 for D (5 bases). Per germline, CDR1 SGDLS and CDR2 YYNGEE. There are 12 residues in the CDR3. V dropped 3 bases and J dropped 10 bases, with 13 bases sitting between them. CDR3: CASSAVGGGAFF. DNA for the CDR3: TGTGCCAGCAGCGCCGTCGGGGGGGGAGCTTTCTTT.

Only a few counts were recorded for this clone. V and J are TRBV4-2 and TRBJ2-3; TRBD2 matches 14 bases. Germline CDR1 is LGHNA and CDR2 is YNFKEQ. The CDR3 is 21 amino acids. V shed 3 bases, J shed 2 bases, and the junction held 16 bases outside the gene matches. The CDR3 protein is CASSHLQRGLAGVVNTDTQYF. Written as DNA, the CDR3 is TGTGCCAGCAGCCATCTACAGAGGGGACTAGCGGGAGTTGTGAACACAGATACGCAGTATTTT.

This clone is a singleton in its sample. The rearrangement uses TRBV6-1 and TRBJ1-1; tentatively, D is TRBD1 (6 bases). This CDR3 region has 14 residues. Trimming removed 5 bases from V and 3 bases from J, with 13 bases in between. The V gene's germline CDR1 is MNHNS and CDR2 SASEGT. The CDR3: CASSSRGGDTEAFF. CDR3 in DNA: TGTGCCAGCAGTAGCAGGGGTGGGGACACTGAAGCTTTCTTT.

J is TRBJ2-2 and V is TRBV7-8, with D possibly matching TRBD2 (5 bases). Germline-derived CDR1 and CDR2 are SGHVS and FQNEAQ. The CDR3 runs to 16 residues. The germline V and J ends were trimmed by 5 bases and 1 base, with 14 bases remaining between them. The CDR3 reads CASSPRASLNTGELFF. CDR3 in DNA: TGTGCCAGCAGCCCTCGGGCTAGCCTGAACACCGGGGAGCTGTTTTTT.

The rearrangement links TRBV27 to TRBJ1-6; tentative D call: TRBD1 (6 bases). The CDR3 totals 16 residues. Deletions cut 5 bases from V and 9 bases from J, with 20 bases between. Germline assignment: CDR1 MNHEY and CDR2 SMNVEV (reference sequence). CDR3 bases: TGTGCCAGCAGTAAAGGGGATCAGGCAGGGGTTTCACCCCTCCACTTT. Amino acid sequence: CASSKGDQAGVSPLHF.

The V gene is TRBV6-5, the J gene TRBJ2-7, with a possible D match to TRBD2 (5 bases). This CDR3 is 13 amino acids long. The ends were cut back, 0 bases at V and 7 bases at J, with 10 bases in the middle. Germline values: CDR1 MNHEY, CDR2 SVGAGI. CDR3 sequence (DNA): TGTGCCAGCAGTTACTCGCGAGGGCGGGAGCAGTACTTC. This codes for CASSYSRGREQYF.

This rearrangement joins TRBV6-5 to TRBJ2-7, with TRBD2 matching 8 bases. The trim removed 2 bases at V and 3 bases at J, leaving 6 bases unmatched. CDR1 and CDR2 (germline): MNHEY, SVGAGI. This CDR3 contains 15 residues. As DNA, the CDR3 is TGTGCCAGCAGTTACGCCGGGGGGGCTGTCTACGAGCAGTACTTC. Protein product: CASSYAGGAVYEQYF.

The chain links TRBV7-2 to TRBJ2-5, with a possible D match to TRBD2 (6 bases). This CDR3 is built from 14 residues. Looked up from germline, CDR1 is SGHTA and CDR2 is FQGNSA. V was clipped by 3 bases and J by 3 bases, with 11 bases between them. The chain's CDR3 is CASSLGTLKETQYF. CDR3 DNA: TGTGCCAGCAGCTTGGGGACTCTCAAAGAGACCCAGTACTTC.

V is TRBV29-1 and J is TRBJ2-1; 13 bases are a match to TRBD2. CDR3 length: 14 amino acids. The germline CDR1 and CDR2 sequences are SQVTM and ANQGSEA. V was clipped by 4 bases and J by 12 bases; unmatched bases: 9. CDR3 residues: CSVAYTSGRAPQFF. The CDR3 DNA reads TGCAGCGTTGCCTACACTAGCGGGAGGGCCCCGCAGTTCTTC.

The chain is built from TRBV5-1 and TRBJ1-6, with D possibly TRBD1 on 5 matching bases. CDR1 and CDR2 from the germline V gene are SGHRS and YFSETQ. The CDR3 is 16 amino acids. V was trimmed by 0 bases and J by 6 bases, leaving 13 bases between them. Here the CDR3 DNA reads TGCGCCAGCAGCTTGGAGGGAGCAGGGTTTAATTCACCCCTCCACTTT. As protein: CASSLEGAGFNSPLHF. Full variable domain (outside the CDR3, taken from reference TRBV5-1 and TRBJ1-6): KAGVTQTPRYLIKTRGQQVTLSCSPISGHRSVSWYQQTPGQGLQFLFEYFSETQRNKGNFPGRFSGRQFSNSRSEMNVSTLELGDSALYLCASSLEGAGFNSPLHFGNGTRLTVT.

The chain uses TRBV28 and TRBJ2-7, with D maybe TRBD1 (6 bases). The CDR3 runs to 13 residues. V dropped 7 bases and J dropped 4 bases, with 14 bases sitting between them. The germline gives CDR1 MDHEN, CDR2 SYDVKM. The CDR3 region is CASTSGTQYEQYF. The CDR3 DNA reads TGTGCCAGCACCTCGGGGACACAATACGAGCAGTACTTC.

The gene calls are TRBV9 and TRBJ2-3; D remains unclear. V lost 0 bases and J 2 bases, leaving 7 bases between the germline ends. This CDR3 has 14 residues. Germline assignment: CDR1 SGDLS and CDR2 YYNGEE. This chain's CDR3 is CASSVAPDTDTQYF. CDR3 sequence (DNA): TGTGCCAGCAGCGTAGCTCCTGACACAGATACGCAGTATTTT.

The sample holds a few counts of this clone. CDR3 residues: CAWSVMVVSRAGQRAEKLFF. The CDR3 nucleotides read TGTGCCTGGAGTGTGATGGTGGTTTCGCGGGCAGGCCAACGTGCTGAAAAACTGTTTTTT. This chain uses TRBV30 with TRBJ1-4; D remains unclear. Trimming cost V 0 bases and J 7 bases, with 30 bases left between them. The germline V gene has CDR1 GTSNPN and CDR2 SVGIG (reference sequence). There are 20 residues in the CDR3. The full variable domain, in which reference TRBV30 and TRBJ1-4 provide the parts outside the CDR3, is SQTIHQWPATLVQPVGSPLSLECTVEGTSNPNLYWYRQAAGRGLQLLFYSVGIGQISSEVPQNLSASRPQDRQFILSSKKLLLSDSGFYLCAWSVMVVSRAGQRAEKLFFGSGTQLSVL.

V gene TRBV7-2 combines with J gene TRBJ1-6; 9 bases line up with TRBD1. Germline V gives CDR1 SGHTA, CDR2 FQGNSA. The CDR3 runs 18 residues. V lost 1 base and J lost 0; bases outside the gene matches: 4. The CDR3 sequence is CASSLVGQGGSYNSPLHF. In nucleotides, the CDR3 is TGTGCCAGCAGCTTAGTGGGACAGGGTGGCTCCTATAATTCACCCCTCCACTTT.

The rearrangement uses TRBV30 and TRBJ1-6, with a weak D call TRBD1 (5 bases). The CDR3 runs 13 residues. The germline V gene has CDR1 GTSNPN and CDR2 SVGIG (reference sequence). The V end lost 3 bases, the J end lost 7 bases, and 10 bases lay between the germline ends. CDR3 protein: CAWRDSQNSPLHF. The CDR3 DNA reads as TGTGCCTGGAGAGACAGCCAGAATTCACCCCTCCACTTT.

The V gene is TRBV10-3, the J gene TRBJ1-1; 9 nucleotides agree with TRBD1. The V and J ends lost 10 bases and 8 bases, in that order; junction bases with no gene match: 11. Germline V gene sequence: CDR1 ENHRY, CDR2 SYGVKD. The CDR3 spans 13 residues. The CDR3 spells CATRVGDRDEAFF. CDR3 nucleotide sequence: TGTGCCACCCGTGTGGGGGACAGGGACGAAGCTTTCTTT.

V usage is TRBV28 and J usage is TRBJ2-3; 12 bases agree with TRBD2. With 3 bases clipped from V and 4 bases from J, the junction kept 23 bases outside the gene matches. This CDR3 comprises 22 residues. Germline V lookup: CDR1 MDHEN, CDR2 SYDVKM. The CDR3 spells CASSFHPGGDIRTSGTPDTQYF. CDR3 DNA: TGTGCCAGCAGTTTCCACCCAGGGGGGGACATCCGGACTAGCGGGACTCCAGATACGCAGTATTTT.

The V gene is TRBV7-9, the J gene TRBJ2-3, with 11 bases matching TRBD2. Germline-derived CDR1 and CDR2 are SEHNR and FQNEAQ (reference sequence). J was trimmed by 0 bases and V by 4 bases; bases with no gene match: 9. This CDR3 has 18 amino acids. DNA for the CDR3: TGTGCCAGCAGCTCCCCTAGCGGGAGGTCCAAAAGCACAGATACGCAGTATTTT. Its protein product is CASSSPSGRSKSTDTQYF.

The chain combines TRBV4-3 with TRBJ1-4; 9 nucleotides line up with TRBD1. The CDR3 extends over 16 amino acids. Unmatched junction bases numbered 5, after V lost 1 base and J lost 5 bases. Germline CDR1 and CDR2: LGHNA and YSLEER. CDR3 loop: CASSQGLGQGNEKLFF. The DNA for the CDR3 is TGCGCCAGCAGCCAAGGACTGGGACAGGGAAATGAAAAACTGTTTTTT.

This chain links TRBV13 with TRBJ2-7; TRBD2 agrees at 8 bases. Germline CDR1 is PRHDT and CDR2 is FYEKMQ (reference sequence). J lost 5 bases, V lost 5 bases, and 11 bases had no gene match. This CDR3 spans 15 amino acids. The CDR3 protein is CASSPPAGGPDEQYF. CDR3 nucleotides: TGTGCCAGCAGCCCCCCTGCGGGGGGCCCGGACGAGCAGTACTTC.

CDR3 protein: CASSLVVGETQYF. DNA for the CDR3: TGTGCCAGCAGCTTAGTGGTAGGGGAGACCCAGTACTTC. The V call is TRBV7-6, the J call TRBJ2-5; D gene ambiguous. The CDR3 consists of 13 residues. Trimming stripped 1 base from V and 5 bases from J, with 8 bases between. The germline V gene has CDR1 SGHVS and CDR2 FNYEAQ.